The 30 T cell receptor beta chains reported below all come from one sample, sequenced in a study of blood T cell repertoires in COVID-19. Measured with immunoSEQ multiplex PCR; TCRdb has only the in-frame clones, and not every one. Altogether 200,000 to 300,000 clones are present, 83% being singletons, with the ten largest covering roughly 5.5%. Source material: peripheral blood. These receptors all stem from a human donor in a cohort sampled during active COVID-19.

The rearrangement joins TRBV2 to TRBJ1-1; D is unresolved. V lost 9 bases and J lost 4, with 18 bases in between. The CDR3 length is 14 residues. Germline V gives CDR1 SNHLY, CDR2 FYNNEI. The CDR3 region has the DNA TGTGCCAGAAATCGCCTAGGTGGTTTCACTGAAGCTTTCTTT. Translation gives CARNRLGGFTEAFF.

This clone was seen only a few times. V usage is TRBV3-1 (or the pseudogene TRBV3-2) and J usage is TRBJ1-3, with TRBD1 identical over 12 bases. The CDR3 spans 16 residues. CDR1 is LGHDT, CDR2 YNNKEL, per germline (reference sequence). With 4 bases clipped from V and 2 bases from J, the junction kept 3 bases outside the gene matches. The CDR3 DNA reads as TGTGCCAGCAGCCCGGGACAGGGGGCGGCTGGAAACACCATATATTTT. Translated, it gives CASSPGQGAAGNTIYF.

As concerns this clone: One end of the junction fails to match germline, which may point to a read error. This chain connects TRBV7-7 to TRBJ2-1; TRBD2 matches at 15 bases. Germline lookup yields CDR1 SSHAT and CDR2 FNYEAQ (reference sequence). CDR3 size: 17 residues. Written as DNA, the CDR3 is TGTGCTAGCAGCTTAGGATTCGGGACTAGCGGGAGGAATGAGCAGTTCTTC. Its translation: CASSLGFGTSGRNEQFF.

This clone was observed a single time. The chain uses TRBV9 and TRBJ1-5, with D possibly matching TRBD1 (5 bases). V lost 4 bases, J lost 5 bases, and 19 bases lay in between. This CDR3 spans 16 amino acids. The germline CDR1 and CDR2 sequences are SGDLS and YYNGEE. The CDR3 nucleotides are TGTGCCAGCAGCCAAACCGGGGGGGGTCCGGATCAGCCCCAGCATTTT. It specifies CASSQTGGGPDQPQHF.

J is TRBJ1-3 and V is TRBV10-2; D gene unclear. CDR3 length equals 11 residues. Germline values: CDR1 WSHSY, CDR2 SAAADI. The germline V and J ends were trimmed by 10 bases and 0 bases, with 4 bases remaining between them. The CDR3 reads CATHSGNTIYF. CDR3 coding DNA: TGCGCCACCCACTCTGGAAACACCATATATTTT.

The chain recombines TRBV12-1 with TRBJ1-2. TRBV12-1 constitutes a pseudogene. The CDR3 contains 15 residues. CDR3 sequence reads: CASSSEWRFQSGYTF. CDR3 in DNA: TGTGCCAGCAGCTCCGAGTGGCGGTTTCAAAGTGGCTACACCTTC.

The chain combines TRBV6-6 with TRBJ1-6; 7 nucleotides line up with TRBD1. V lost 10 bases to trimming and J lost 10 bases; unmatched junction nucleotides: 7. Germline values: CDR1 MNHNY, CDR2 SVGAGI (reference sequence). The CDR3 has 12 amino acids. Written as DNA, the CDR3 is TGTGCCATCTCAACAGGGGCATCACCCCTCCACTTT. It yields the protein CAISTGASPLHF.

The chain combines TRBV24-1 with TRBJ2-3, with TRBD1 matching over 9 bases. Germline CDR1 and CDR2: KGHDR and SFDVKD. The CDR3 totals 16 residues. With V trimmed by 3 bases and J by 3 bases, 6 bases remained unmatched. The CDR3 loop is CATSDPGTGTTDTQYF. The DNA for the CDR3 is TGTGCCACCAGTGATCCCGGGACAGGGACGACAGATACGCAGTATTTT.

The chain couples TRBV15 to TRBJ2-1, with D possibly TRBD1 on 8 matching bases. CDR3 length: 16 amino acids. V lost 0 bases to trimming and J lost 10 bases, with 19 bases between them. In germline, CDR1 is LNHNV, CDR2 YYDKDF (reference sequence). The CDR3 is CATSREVGAQGGEQFF. The CDR3 nucleotides are TGTGCCACCAGCAGAGAGGTGGGCGCACAGGGGGGGGAGCAGTTCTTC.

The J gene is TRBJ2-1, the V gene TRBV5-1; 7 bases fit TRBD2. The CDR3 spans 14 residues. With V trimmed by 6 bases and J by 4 bases, 7 bases remained unmatched. Germline V gives CDR1 SGHRS, CDR2 YFSETQ. CDR3 amino acids: CASTSGGGYNEQFF. CDR3 bases: TGCGCCAGCACGAGTGGCGGGGGTTACAATGAGCAGTTCTTC.

The chain has TRBV4-2 and TRBJ1-2; D might be TRBD1 (5 bases). V was trimmed by 0 bases and J by 2 bases, leaving 13 bases between them. Germline assignment: CDR1 LGHNA and CDR2 YNFKEQ. CDR3 length equals 16 residues. The CDR3 DNA is TGTGCCAGCAGCCAAGATTACGGACACCCGAACTATGGCTACACCTTC. This sequence encodes CASSQDYGHPNYGYTF.

The chain joins TRBV11-1 to TRBJ2-4; TRBD1 matches at 9 bases. This CDR3 has 14 amino acids. Losses at the gene ends were 5 bases for V and 8 bases for J; bases not matched to a gene: 7. Germline values: CDR1 SGHAT, CDR2 FQDESV (reference sequence). CDR3 nucleotides: TGTGCCAGCAGCAAACAGGGGGCAGGGGACATTCAGTACTTC. It encodes CASSKQGAGDIQYF. Using reference TRBV11-1 and TRBJ2-4 for the parts outside the CDR3, the full variable domain is EAEVAQSPRYKITEKSQAVAFWCDPISGHATLYWYRQILGQGPELLVQFQDESVVDDSQLPKDRFSAERLKGVDSTLKIQPAELGDSAMYLCASSKQGAGDIQYFGAGTRLSVL.

This rearrangement joins TRBV10-3 to TRBJ1-4; D is unclear. This CDR3 is built from 14 residues. Trimming pared 6 bases from V and 7 bases from J, leaving 15 bases between. The germline CDR1 and CDR2 sequences are ENHRY and SYGVKD. CDR3 coding DNA: TGTGCCATCAGCGAAGACTCGGGATTTGAAAAACTGTTTTTT. Translating it yields CAISEDSGFEKLFF.

This clone has a count of ten or more. The chain employs TRBV5-1 and TRBJ2-7; tentatively, D is TRBD2 (5 bases). Trimming shortened V by 4 bases and J by 3 bases, and 14 bases separated the two germline ends. This CDR3 contains 14 residues. CDR1 and CDR2 from the germline V gene are SGHRS and YFSETQ. The CDR3 DNA sequence: TGCGCCAGCAGCAACGGGTTGAGGGACTACGAGCAGTACTTC. It encodes CASSNGLRDYEQYF.

The chain joins TRBV6-6 to TRBJ2-4; 7 nucleotides agree with TRBD1. V lost 3 bases to trimming and J lost 14 bases; unmatched junction nucleotides: 4. Per germline, CDR1 MNHNY and CDR2 SVGAGI (reference sequence). The CDR3 sequence is 11 residues long. CDR3 protein: CASSYWDSEYF. As DNA, the CDR3 is TGTGCCAGCAGTTATTGGGACAGCGAGTACTTC.

The J gene is TRBJ2-7, the V gene TRBV4-1; 12 nucleotides align to TRBD2. This CDR3 has 15 residues. Per germline, CDR1 MGHRA and CDR2 YSYEKL. The J segment lost 6 bases and the V segment lost 3 bases, leaving 6 bases of the junction unmatched. Written as DNA, the CDR3 is TGCGCCAGCAGCCAGTGGACTAGCGGGGTCCTCGAGCAGTACTTC. Encoded protein: CASSQWTSGVLEQYF.

The CDR3 DNA reads TGTGCCAGCAGCCCTCAGGGAAGTAACTACGAGCAGTACTTC. It yields the protein CASSPQGSNYEQYF. The V call is TRBV7-6, the J call TRBJ2-7, with D possibly being TRBD1 (5 bases). Per germline, CDR1 SGHVS and CDR2 FNYEAQ. This CDR3 is 14 amino acids long. The V and J ends lost 5 bases and 3 bases respectively, with 14 bases between them.

The chain joins TRBV7-2 to TRBJ1-2; 11 nucleotides line up with TRBD1. The CDR3 consists of 14 residues. Per the germline V gene, CDR1 is SGHTA and CDR2 is FQGNSA. Trimming removed 4 bases from V and 7 bases from J; junction bases left unmatched: 5. CDR3 in amino acids: CASSSDRGQGGYTF. The CDR3 DNA follows: TGTGCCAGCAGCTCGGACAGGGGGCAAGGTGGCTACACCTTC.

In this sample, this clone turned up once. The chain uses TRBV10-3 and TRBJ1-1, with 7 bases lining up with TRBD1. J lost 3 bases, V lost 8 bases, and 6 bases had no gene match. The CDR3 extends over 13 amino acids. CDR1 is ENHRY and CDR2 is SYGVKD in the germline V gene. CDR3 sequence: CAIAGQLDTEAFF. DNA for the CDR3: TGTGCCATCGCGGGACAGTTGGACACTGAAGCTTTCTTT.

The chain joins TRBV29-1 to TRBJ2-7, with TRBD2 matching 10 bases. V lost 3 bases and J lost 5; bases outside the gene matches: 7. CDR3 size: 14 residues. Germline-derived CDR1 and CDR2 are SQVTM and ANQGSEA. CDR3 protein: CSVELGLAGDEQYF. The CDR3 DNA sequence: TGCAGCGTTGAGCTTGGTCTAGCGGGAGACGAGCAGTACTTC.

The gene calls are TRBV30 and TRBJ1-5, with 7 nucleotides matching TRBD1. J was trimmed by 4 bases and V by 4 bases; bases with no gene match: 7. The germline V gene encodes CDR1 GTSNPN and CDR2 SVGIG (reference sequence). The CDR3 consists of 14 residues. The CDR3 loop reads CAWNEGALNQPQHF. In nucleotides, the CDR3 is TGTGCCTGGAACGAGGGGGCCCTAAATCAGCCCCAGCATTTT.

The genes are TRBV5-1 and TRBJ2-3; possible D gene TRBD2, 6 bases. Per germline, CDR1 SGHRS and CDR2 YFSETQ. Deletions cut 0 bases from V and 5 bases from J, with 13 bases between. This CDR3 has 15 amino acids. In DNA, the CDR3 is TGCGCCAGCAGCTTGGATACGGGGGAGATAGATACGCAGTATTTT. Translated: CASSLDTGEIDTQYF.

This chain joins TRBV19 and TRBJ2-5, with 16 positions matching TRBD2. CDR1 is LNHDA and CDR2 is SQIVND in the germline V gene (reference sequence). The J segment lost 5 bases and the V segment lost 5 bases, leaving 2 bases of the junction unmatched. The CDR3 runs 15 residues. CDR3 in DNA: TGTGCCAGTAGTGCGGGACTAGCGGGGGGGGAGACCCAGTACTTC. Residues: CASSAGLAGGETQYF.

The DNA for the CDR3 is TGTGCCAGCAGCCTCTCGGACGGAGGGCAGCCGCAGTACTTC. Its translation: CASSLSDGGQPQYF. V usage is TRBV11-1 and J usage is TRBJ2-7, with D tentatively TRBD2 (6 bases). Germline V gene lookup returns CDR1 SGHAT and CDR2 FQDESV (reference sequence). This CDR3 spans 14 amino acids. V was trimmed by 5 bases and J by 9 bases, leaving 20 bases between them.

The rearrangement links TRBV5-5 to TRBJ2-7; D perhaps matches TRBD2 (6 bases). The V end was cut by 2 bases, the J end by 3 bases, with 12 bases between. The CDR3 length is 14 residues. Germline values: CDR1 SGHKS, CDR2 YYEKEE (reference sequence). The CDR3 is CASSFRVEGYEQYF. The DNA for the CDR3 is TGTGCCAGCAGCTTTCGCGTGGAGGGCTACGAGCAGTACTTC.

The chain recombines TRBV25-1 with TRBJ1-1; no definite D call. Germline V gene sequence: CDR1 MGHDK, CDR2 SYGVNS. This CDR3 region has 12 residues. Trimming removed 4 bases from V and 8 bases from J, with 11 bases in between. The CDR3 sequence is CASSGDRHEAFF. As DNA, the CDR3 is TGTGCCAGCAGTGGAGACCGACACGAAGCTTTCTTT.

This clone was counted once. This chain connects TRBV6-6 to TRBJ1-6; 10 bases line up with TRBD1. V lost 4 bases to trimming and J lost 9 bases; unmatched junction nucleotides: 6. CDR1 MNHNY and CDR2 SVGAGI come from the germline V gene (reference sequence). The CDR3 is 15 amino acids. The CDR3 loop is CASSFQDRGSSPLHF. The CDR3 coding sequence is TGTGCCAGCAGTTTCCAGGACAGGGGGAGTTCACCCCTCCACTTT.

The genes are TRBV6-6 and TRBJ2-5; 7 bases match TRBD2. Unmatched junction bases numbered 2, after V lost 9 bases and J lost 1 base. Germline lookup yields CDR1 MNHNY and CDR2 SVGAGI (reference sequence). The CDR3 consists of 12 residues. Here the CDR3 DNA reads TGTGCCAGTCTAGCGGCCCAAGAGACCCAGTACTTC. Its translation is CASLAAQETQYF.

The chain combines TRBV27 with TRBJ2-1; 8 positions match TRBD2. The CDR3 loop spans 18 amino acids. V trimming: 2 bases; J trimming: 4 bases; junction bases outside the gene matches: 13. Germline V CDR1 and CDR2: MNHEY, SMNVEV (reference sequence). The CDR3, as DNA: TGTGCCAGCAGTTTACCCCCCGGGGGGGGCCTAAGGTACAATGAGCAGTTCTTC. The encoded protein is CASSLPPGGGLRYNEQFF.

J is TRBJ1-5 and V is TRBV19; 9 bases line up with TRBD1. Germline V gene lookup returns CDR1 LNHDA and CDR2 SQIVND (reference sequence). CDR3 length: 19 residues. The V and J ends lost 5 bases and 0 bases, in that order; junction bases with no gene match: 14. CDR3 amino acids: CASSPDYRGRTLSNQPQHF. The CDR3 bases are TGTGCCAGTAGTCCAGACTACAGGGGGCGGACCCTTAGCAATCAGCCCCAGCATTTT.